Presented here are 17 T cell receptor beta chains from one specimen sequenced in a study of control samples from healthy donors and cancer patients. The table came from immunoSEQ multiplex PCR; TCRdb's copy has only in-frame clones and leaves some out. The sample shows just under 75,000 clones, 87% of them seen only once. The source material was blood. The receptors come from a woman aged 50 to 60 in good health.

In DNA form, the CDR3 reads TGTGCCAGCAGTCCCTACGCAGATACGCAGTATTTT. The encoded protein is CASSPYADTQYF. The chain employs TRBV6-5 and TRBJ2-3; D gene unclear. The CDR3 is made up of 12 amino acids. Germline V gives CDR1 MNHEY, CDR2 SVGAGI. The V end was cut by 5 bases, the J end by 4 bases, with 7 bases between.

This clone was recorded only once. This rearrangement joins TRBV14 to TRBJ2-2, with TRBD2 matching 9 bases. Germline trimming cut 4 bases from V and 5 bases from J; bases unmatched to any gene: 5. The CDR3 sequence is 15 residues long. The germline V gene encodes CDR1 SGHDN and CDR2 FVKESK. This CDR3 is CASSRTSGRTGELFF. CDR3 DNA sequence: TGTGCCAGCAGCCGCACCAGCGGGAGGACCGGGGAGCTGTTTTTT. The variable domain in full, completed from reference TRBV14 and TRBJ2-2, reads EAGVTQFPSHSVIEKGQTVTLRCDPISGHDNLYWYRRVMGKEIKFLLHFVKESKQDESGMPNNRFLAERTGGTYSTLKVQPAELEDSGVYFCASSRTSGRTGELFFGEGSRLTVL.

This chain connects TRBV3-1 (or the pseudogene TRBV3-2) to TRBJ1-2, with 9 bases aligning to TRBD1. Germline V gene data show CDR1 as LGHDT and CDR2 as YNNKEL (reference sequence). With 5 bases clipped from V and 8 bases from J, the junction kept 9 bases outside the gene matches. This CDR3 is built from 14 residues. This CDR3 reads CASSFPDRGGGYTF. Written as DNA, the CDR3 is TGTGCCAGCAGCTTCCCGGACAGGGGAGGAGGCTACACCTTC.

The chain carries TRBV19 and TRBJ1-6, with D maybe TRBD1 (5 bases). The CDR3 sequence is 14 residues long. Germline CDR1 is LNHDA and CDR2 is SQIVND (reference sequence). The ends were cut back, 6 bases at V and 3 bases at J, with 9 bases in the middle. CDR3 coding DNA: TGTGCCAGTAGCAGGGCCCGCTATAATTCACCCCTCCACTTT. Amino acid sequence: CASSRARYNSPLHF. Combining the CDR3 with reference TRBV19 and TRBJ1-6 gives the whole variable domain DGGITQSPKYLFRKEGQNVTLSCEQNLNHDAMYWYRQDPGQGLRLIYYSQIVNDFQKGDIAEGYSVSREKKESFPLTVTSAQKNPTAFYLCASSRARYNSPLHFGNGTRLTVT.

The rearrangement links TRBV6-2 or TRBV6-3 to TRBJ1-1; D is undetermined. CDR1 and CDR2 from the germline V gene are MNHEY and SVGEGT. Trimming stripped 2 bases from V and 1 base from J, with 5 bases between. The CDR3 spans 13 residues. The chain's CDR3 is CASSYASNTEAFF. CDR3 coding DNA: TGTGCCAGCAGTTACGCCTCGAACACTGAAGCTTTCTTT.

This chain joins TRBV18 and TRBJ1-1; 8 bases fit TRBD1. CDR3 size: 14 residues. Trimming at V came to 6 bases and at J to 3 bases, leaving 6 bases not matched to a gene. Germline CDR1 reads KGHSH; CDR2 reads LQKENI. The CDR3, as DNA: TGTGCCAGCTCTCTCTTGACAGGGGACACTGAAGCTTTCTTT. This gives the protein CASSLLTGDTEAFF.

The genes are TRBV9 and TRBJ2-3; D uncertain. Germline V gene data show CDR1 as SGDLS and CDR2 as YYNGEE. The ends were cut back, 3 bases at V and 2 bases at J, with 7 bases in the middle. This CDR3 comprises 13 residues. In DNA form, the CDR3 reads TGTGCCAGCAGCGCGAATCCCACAGATACGCAGTATTTT. Amino acid sequence: CASSANPTDTQYF.

The chain joins TRBV7-9 to TRBJ1-1; perhaps TRBD1 as D (5 bases). Germline CDR1 reads SEHNR; CDR2 reads FQNEAQ (reference sequence). The CDR3 is 14 amino acids. V gave up 1 base and J gave up 2 bases, with 8 bases separating them. The DNA of the CDR3 is TGTGCCAGCAGCTTAGTAAGGGGAAACACTGAAGCTTTCTTT. Its protein product is CASSLVRGNTEAFF.

This chain connects TRBV19 to TRBJ1-4, with unresolved D. Germline lookup yields CDR1 LNHDA and CDR2 SQIVND (reference sequence). V was shortened by 7 bases and J by 7 bases, with 7 bases between the two germline ends. The CDR3 is made up of 11 amino acids. The chain's CDR3 is CASTLGEKLFF. In DNA form, the CDR3 reads TGTGCCAGTACCCTGGGTGAAAAACTGTTTTTT.

The chain has TRBV18 and TRBJ2-4, with 8 bases identical to TRBD1. Germline V CDR1 and CDR2: KGHSH, LQKENI. With 3 bases clipped from V and 8 bases from J, the junction kept 0 bases outside the gene matches. This CDR3 is 12 amino acids long. CDR3 in amino acids: CASSPTGDIQYF. In DNA form, the CDR3 reads TGTGCCAGCTCACCGACAGGGGACATTCAGTACTTC.

The chain has TRBV27 and TRBJ2-3; D call uncertain. V was shortened by 5 bases and J by 3 bases, with 12 bases between the two germline ends. Germline V gene data show CDR1 as MNHEY and CDR2 as SMNVEV (reference sequence). The CDR3 totals 14 residues. The CDR3 sequence: CASSDNGFTDTQYF. Written as DNA, the CDR3 is TGTGCCAGCAGTGATAATGGATTTACAGATACGCAGTATTTT.

The gene calls are TRBV12-5 and TRBJ2-7; TRBD2 matches at 14 bases. The trim removed 0 bases at V and 0 bases at J, leaving 10 bases unmatched. The CDR3 totals 20 residues. CDR1 and CDR2 from the germline V gene are LGHNT and FRNRAP. The chain's CDR3 is CASGLVPGGTSGRNSYEQYF. In nucleotides, the CDR3 is TGTGCTAGTGGTTTGGTTCCGGGAGGGACTAGCGGGAGAAACTCCTACGAGCAGTACTTC.

The V gene is TRBV5-1, the J gene TRBJ1-1; no reliable D call. CDR1 SGHRS and CDR2 YFSETQ come from the germline V gene. CDR3 length: 15 residues. V was cut by 3 bases and J by 6 bases, with 18 bases left in between. The chain's CDR3 is CASSSQTPVRSEAFF. The CDR3 bases are TGCGCCAGCAGCTCCCAGACACCAGTTAGATCTGAAGCTTTCTTT.

The genes are TRBV2 and TRBJ2-7; unclear D gene. V lost 2 bases and J lost 7, with 24 bases in between. Germline CDR1 reads SNHLY; CDR2 reads FYNNEI. The CDR3 covers 17 residues. The CDR3 is CASSERFPGKALGEQYF. CDR3 in DNA: TGTGCCAGCAGTGAAAGGTTTCCGGGCAAAGCGCTGGGGGAGCAGTACTTC.

The rearrangement uses TRBV28 and TRBJ1-1; no definite D call. The length of the CDR3 is 13 residues. Germline V lookup: CDR1 MDHEN, CDR2 SYDVKM. V lost 4 bases and J 6 bases, leaving 12 bases between the germline ends. In DNA form, the CDR3 reads TGTGCCAGCAGTTCCGGGGTTATTGCTGAAGCTTTCTTT. Its protein product is CASSSGVIAEAFF.

This chain joins TRBV2 and TRBJ1-1; no firm D call. Germline V lookup: CDR1 SNHLY, CDR2 FYNNEI. This CDR3 has 12 residues. The V end lost 7 bases, the J end lost 4 bases, and 10 bases lay between the germline ends. CDR3 in DNA: TGTGCCAGCAAGAGGGAGGGCACTGAAGCTTTCTTT. Amino acids: CASKREGTEAFF.

This clone was counted a single time. The rearrangement uses TRBV18 and TRBJ2-6; D not resolved. Germline loops: CDR1 KGHSH, CDR2 LQKENI. The V end lost 1 base, the J end lost 2 bases, and 6 bases lay between the germline ends. The CDR3 runs to 15 residues. CDR3 amino acids: CASSPQSTGANVLTF. The DNA for the CDR3 is TGTGCCAGCTCACCACAATCTACTGGGGCCAACGTCCTGACTTTC.